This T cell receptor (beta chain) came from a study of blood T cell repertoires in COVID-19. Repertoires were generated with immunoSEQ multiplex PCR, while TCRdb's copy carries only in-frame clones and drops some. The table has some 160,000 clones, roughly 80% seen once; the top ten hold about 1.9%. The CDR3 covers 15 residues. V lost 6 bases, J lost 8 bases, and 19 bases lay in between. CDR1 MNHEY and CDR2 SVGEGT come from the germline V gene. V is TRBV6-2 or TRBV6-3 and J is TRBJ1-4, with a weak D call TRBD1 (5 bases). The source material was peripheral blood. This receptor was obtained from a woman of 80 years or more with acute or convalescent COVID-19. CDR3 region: CASSSGGTMGEKLFF. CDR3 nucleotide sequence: TGTGCCAGCAGCTCCGGAGGGACGATGGGGGAAAAACTGTTTTTT.